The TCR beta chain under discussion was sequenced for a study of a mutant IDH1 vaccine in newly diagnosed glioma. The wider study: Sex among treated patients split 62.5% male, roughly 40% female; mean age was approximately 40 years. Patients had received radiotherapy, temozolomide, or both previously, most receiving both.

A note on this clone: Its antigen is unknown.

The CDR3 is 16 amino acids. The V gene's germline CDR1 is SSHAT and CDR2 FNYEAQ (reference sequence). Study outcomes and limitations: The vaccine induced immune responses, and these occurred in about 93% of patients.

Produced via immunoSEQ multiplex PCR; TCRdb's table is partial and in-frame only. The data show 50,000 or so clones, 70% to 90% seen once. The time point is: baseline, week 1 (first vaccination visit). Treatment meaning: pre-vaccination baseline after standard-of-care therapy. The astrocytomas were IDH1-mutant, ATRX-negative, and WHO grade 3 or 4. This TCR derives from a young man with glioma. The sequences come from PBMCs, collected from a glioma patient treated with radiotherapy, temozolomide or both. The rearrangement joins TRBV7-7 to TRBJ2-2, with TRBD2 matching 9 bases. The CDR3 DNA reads TGTGCTAGCGGGAGACAGGGTATACCGAACACCGGGGAGCTGTTTTTT. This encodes CASGRQGIPNTGELFF.